This T cell receptor beta chain was captured by sequencing in a study of regulatory T cells in long-lasting Graves disease. Across the whole study: Under 3 months of antithyroid drugs had been taken by newly diagnosed Graves' patients.

Libraries of TCR beta came from iRepertoire HTBI primers plus Arm-PCR of CDR3 regions. TCRdb re-analysed the multiplex PCR reads in MiXCR, keeping a single row per CDR3 protein. The repertoire has approximately 470,000 distinct CDR3 sequences, around 15% of them found once; the top ten carry 10% to 15%. This clonotype was detected many times. Time point: newly diagnosed GD, antithyroid drugs for less than 3 months. RNA isolated from PBMCs was used to make the TCR library. CDR3 size: 14 residues. CDR1 and CDR2 (germline): SGHAT, FQNNGV. Trimming took off 5 bases at V and 6 bases at J, with 17 bases between the two ends. This same sample was also part of a study on T cells in Graves' hyperthyroidism and ophthalmopathy. As that report states: Among thyroid clonotypes expanded above 0.001, most also appeared in blood.

The V gene is TRBV11-2, the J gene TRBJ2-7, with D unresolved. The sequence derives from a man aged 35 to 55 with Graves disease. The material was peripheral blood mononuclear cells (PBMCs), obtained at new diagnosis, from a patient treated with antithyroid drugs. The CDR3: CASSPQGLLGEQYF. The CDR3 nucleotides are TGTGCCAGCAGCCCCCAAGGGCTTTTGGGCGAGCAGTACTTC.